This T cell receptor (beta chain) was profiled in a study of T cell responses to AZD1222 COVID-19 vaccine. General study points: There were mostly white British donors and more females than males, and clonal diversity was possibly underestimated.

Using immunoSEQ multiplex PCR, the repertoire was profiled, and TCRdb retains in-frame clones only, with some absent. The table has around 97,000 clones, around 91% seen once. Germline values: CDR1 SGHRS, CDR2 YFSETQ. V gave up 2 bases and J gave up 3 bases, with 8 bases separating them. The CDR3 is 13 amino acids. In the case of this clone: Its specificity is not known.

Sequencing used peripheral blood, obtained on day 0 of AZD1222 vaccination. V gene TRBV5-1 combines with J gene TRBJ1-1; D gene unclear. This clonotype was obtained from an adult in good health. CDR3 loop: CASSLAEHTEAFF. CDR3 in DNA: TGCGCCAGCAGCTTAGCGGAGCACACTGAAGCTTTCTTT.